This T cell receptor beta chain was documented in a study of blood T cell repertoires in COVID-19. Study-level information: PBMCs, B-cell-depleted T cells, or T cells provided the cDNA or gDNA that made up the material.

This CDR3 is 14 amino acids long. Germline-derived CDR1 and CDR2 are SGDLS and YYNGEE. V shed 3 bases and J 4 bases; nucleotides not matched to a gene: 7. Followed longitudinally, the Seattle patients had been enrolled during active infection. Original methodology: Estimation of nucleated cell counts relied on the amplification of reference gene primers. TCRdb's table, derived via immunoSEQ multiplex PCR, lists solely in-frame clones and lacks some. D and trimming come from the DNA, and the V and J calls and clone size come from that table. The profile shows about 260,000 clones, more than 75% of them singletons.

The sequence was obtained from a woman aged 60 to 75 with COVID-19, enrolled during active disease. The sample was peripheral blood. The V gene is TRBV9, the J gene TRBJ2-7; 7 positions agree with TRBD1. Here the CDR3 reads CASSATGTVYEQYF. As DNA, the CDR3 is TGTGCCAGCAGCGCAACCGGGACAGTTTACGAGCAGTACTTC.